Listed here are 17 T cell receptor beta chains from one sample, sequenced in a study of shared clonotypes between healthy human individuals (dated by TCRdb to 2019 to 2021). Library creation used the immunoSEQ multiplex PCR assay. This is the immuneACCESS table as TCRdb keeps it, with only in-frame sequences that have V and J called. A part of the clones is gone; compared with another copy, unresolved V genes explain less than half, and the rest is unexplained. The sample data list approximately 2.5 million clones, and approximately 92% of these were observed just once. The ten top clones hold around 0.14% of the sample. Material for sequencing was naive CD4+ T cells sorted from blood. In light of the paper, this sample's cell subset or site label describes: CD45RA+ positively selected. The receptors derive from a young man in good health.

The J gene is TRBJ2-7, the V gene TRBV2; TRBD1 matches 8 bases. CDR3 length: 14 amino acids. Per germline, CDR1 SNHLY and CDR2 FYNNEI. V gave up 7 bases and J gave up 2 bases; unmatched junction bases: 7. The CDR3 DNA is TGTGCCAGCAATGGACAGGGAGCGGCCTACGAGCAGTACTTC. This codes for CASNGQGAAYEQYF.

This chain joins TRBV27 and TRBJ1-5, with D maybe TRBD1 (5 bases). The CDR3 covers 14 residues. CDR1 and CDR2 from the germline V gene are MNHEY and SMNVEV (reference sequence). The ends were cut back, 3 bases at V and 4 bases at J, with 10 bases in the middle. This CDR3 reads CASSFGGRNQPQHF. The CDR3 nucleotides are TGTGCCAGCAGTTTCGGGGGTAGGAATCAGCCCCAGCATTTT.

This clone is a singleton in its sample. Other DNA sequences from this sample encode an identical CDR3 as well. The chain recombines TRBV5-4 with TRBJ2-3; 7 bases are a match to TRBD1. This CDR3 comprises 14 residues. V shed 4 bases and J 1 base; nucleotides not matched to a gene: 3. Germline CDR1 SGHNT, CDR2 YYREEE (reference sequence). CDR3: CASSPGQGTDTQYF. In DNA, the CDR3 is TGTGCCAGCAGCCCAGGACAGGGCACAGATACGCAGTATTTT. The full variable domain, its missing parts supplied by reference TRBV5-4 and TRBJ2-3, is ETGVTQSPTHLIKTRGQQVTLRCSSQSGHNTVSWYQQALGQGPQFIFQYYREEENGRGNFPPRFSGLQFPNYSSELNVNALELDDSALYLCASSPGQGTDTQYFGPGTRLTVL.

This clone occurred once. This chain connects TRBV5-1 to TRBJ1-2; 9 nucleotides match TRBD1. The V gene end was trimmed by 5 bases and the J gene end by 10 bases; junction bases not matched to a gene: 9. The germline V gene encodes CDR1 SGHRS and CDR2 YFSETQ. CDR3 length equals 13 residues. The CDR3 bases are TGCGCCAGCAGACCTTGGACAGGGGAGGACTACACCTTC. This sequence encodes CASRPWTGEDYTF.

V usage is TRBV2 and J usage is TRBJ2-2; D perhaps matches TRBD2 (6 bases). V was clipped by 3 bases and J by 4 bases, with 9 bases between them. CDR1 SNHLY and CDR2 FYNNEI come from the germline V gene. There are 14 residues in the CDR3. CDR3: CASSDVGGTGELFF. DNA for the CDR3: TGTGCCAGCAGTGATGTGGGGGGCACCGGGGAGCTGTTTTTT.

The chain uses TRBV5-1 and TRBJ1-2, with D possibly TRBD1 on 6 matching bases. The CDR3 sequence is 13 residues long. The V and J ends lost 4 bases and 6 bases respectively, with 13 bases between them. Germline V CDR1 and CDR2: SGHRS, YFSETQ. CDR3 residues: CASSRGIEDGYTF. CDR3 DNA sequence: TGCGCCAGCAGCAGGGGGATTGAAGATGGCTACACCTTC. Full variable domain (rest looked up from reference TRBV5-1 and TRBJ1-2): KAGVTQTPRYLIKTRGQQVTLSCSPISGHRSVSWYQQTPGQGLQFLFEYFSETQRNKGNFPGRFSGRQFSNSRSEMNVSTLELGDSALYLCASSRGIEDGYTFGSGTRLTVV.

As regards this clone: Other DNA sequences from this sample encode an identical CDR3 as well. The V gene is TRBV18, the J gene TRBJ2-5; 9 nucleotides align to TRBD1. The V gene end was trimmed by 3 bases and the J gene end by 0 bases; junction bases not matched to a gene: 2. CDR3 length: 15 amino acids. CDR1 is KGHSH and CDR2 is LQKENI in the germline V gene. The CDR3 DNA reads as TGTGCCAGCTCACCGAGGACAGGGGACCAAGAGACCCAGTACTTC. Translating gives CASSPRTGDQETQYF. The full variable domain, rest sourced from reference TRBV18 and TRBJ2-5, is NAGVMQNPRHLVRRRGQEARLRCSPMKGHSHVYWYRQLPEEGLKFMVYLQKENIIDESGMPKERFSAEFPKEGPSILRIQQVVRGDSAAYFCASSPRTGDQETQYFGPGTRLLVL.

About this clone: This same CDR3 is encoded by further DNA sequences in the sample. The chain combines TRBV18 with TRBJ1-1, with D uncertain. The V end was cut by 3 bases, the J end by 1 base, with 6 bases between. The CDR3 has 13 residues. The germline V gene has CDR1 KGHSH and CDR2 LQKENI. CDR3 nucleotides: TGTGCCAGCTCACCTCGGGAGAACACTGAAGCTTTCTTT. Translated: CASSPRENTEAFF.

The chain carries TRBV10-1 and TRBJ2-3; no firm D call. The germline V gene has CDR1 WNHNN and CDR2 SYGVQD (reference sequence). This CDR3 region has 12 residues. V lost 1 base and J 7 bases, leaving 6 bases between the germline ends. The CDR3 spells CASSEYGYTQYF. The CDR3 region has the DNA TGCGCCAGCAGTGAGTACGGCTATACGCAGTATTTT.

About this clone itself: Other DNA sequences of this sample code for an identical CDR3. The chain carries TRBV6-1 and TRBJ2-7; 8 bases agree with TRBD1. With 3 bases clipped from V and 4 bases from J, the junction kept 5 bases outside the gene matches. This CDR3 spans 14 amino acids. Germline assignment: CDR1 MNHNS and CDR2 SASEGT. As DNA, the CDR3 is TGTGCCAGCAGTGAGGGCACAGGGGGTTACGAGCAGTACTTC. Translated: CASSEGTGGYEQYF.

The chain joins TRBV9 to TRBJ2-4; D gene uncertain. The germline gives CDR1 SGDLS, CDR2 YYNGEE. The CDR3 runs 14 residues. Trimming stripped 2 bases from V and 1 base from J, with 7 bases between. Written as DNA, the CDR3 is TGTGCCAGCAGCGTTACCGGGGCCAAAAACATTCAGTACTTC. Protein sequence: CASSVTGAKNIQYF.

Comments on this clone: Other DNA sequences in the same sample also yield this CDR3. The V gene is TRBV5-6, the J gene TRBJ2-5, with 7 positions matching TRBD1. Germline CDR1 and CDR2: SGHDT and YYEEEE. After removal of 4 bases from V and 2 bases from J, the junction contained 8 bases not matched to a gene. CDR3 length equals 15 residues. Written as DNA, the CDR3 is TGTGCCAGCAGCCTTGGACAGGTGATTCAAGAGACCCAGTACTTC. It translates to CASSLGQVIQETQYF.

The chain couples TRBV5-1 to TRBJ2-7, with D possibly being TRBD1 (7 bases). CDR1 SGHRS and CDR2 YFSETQ come from the germline V gene. CDR3 length: 15 residues. V was shortened by 4 bases and J by 3 bases, with 17 bases between the two germline ends. In nucleotides, the CDR3 is TGCGCCAGCAGCCCGACAGGGTCGGGACTCTACGAGCAGTACTTC. Its protein is CASSPTGSGLYEQYF.

The chain has TRBV6-5 and TRBJ1-6; no firm D call. Trimming took 6 bases from V and 0 from J, leaving 3 bases between them. CDR1 MNHEY and CDR2 SVGAGI come from the germline V gene. The CDR3 totals 13 residues. The CDR3 loop is CASSSSYNSPLHF. The CDR3 coding sequence is TGTGCCAGCAGCAGCTCCTATAATTCACCCCTCCACTTT.

The J gene is TRBJ2-1, the V gene TRBV28; no firm D call. This CDR3 spans 14 amino acids. In germline, CDR1 is MDHEN, CDR2 SYDVKM. Trimming took off 2 bases at V and 7 bases at J, with 12 bases between the two ends. CDR3 sequence reads: CASSLSVRGNEQFF. In nucleotides, the CDR3 is TGTGCCAGCAGTTTAAGCGTAAGAGGAAATGAGCAGTTCTTC.

The V call is TRBV6-1, the J call TRBJ2-7; 7 bases line up with TRBD2. Germline V gene sequence: CDR1 MNHNS, CDR2 SASEGT. Trimming at V came to 4 bases and at J to 3 bases, leaving 9 bases not matched to a gene. The CDR3 is 15 amino acids. The CDR3 DNA reads TGTGCCAGCAGTGCCGAGGGTGGGGAGGGCTACGAGCAGTACTTC. It specifies CASSAEGGEGYEQYF.

This chain joins TRBV30 and TRBJ1-2; 7 nucleotides align to TRBD1. Germline loops: CDR1 GTSNPN, CDR2 SVGIG (reference sequence). The CDR3 sequence is 12 residues long. The J segment lost 6 bases and the V segment lost 3 bases, leaving 4 bases of the junction unmatched. For the CDR3, the DNA is TGTGCCTGGAGAGAAGACAGGGATGGCTACACCTTC. It is translated as CAWREDRDGYTF.